This TCR beta chain was identified in a study of CD8 T cells in Susac syndrome. The authors reverse transcribed about 0.5 to 1 ug RNA with random hexamers. TCRdb re-derived calls from the immunoSEQ multiplex PCR reads in MiXCR, one entry per CDR3 protein. The sample consists of some 110,000 distinct CDR3 sequences, just under 95% of them appearing once. Relapsing-remitting disease, either stable or active, was present in the treatment-naive patients who were the multiple sclerosis controls. Bulk CD8+ and CD4+ cells came from magnetic negative isolation; CD8+ TEMRA by FACS. The CDR3 is 12 residues long. Trimming shortened V by 8 bases and J by 3 bases, and 11 bases separated the two germline ends. Germline CDR1 and CDR2: MNHGY and SAAAGT.

The chain is built from TRBV6-8 and TRBJ2-7; D call uncertain. Source material: CD4+ T cells from PBMCs. The sequence was obtained from a human donor with multiple sclerosis. The CDR3 loop reads CASLRSFYEQYF. The DNA for the CDR3 is TGTGCCAGCCTCCGCTCATTCTACGAGCAGTACTTC.